These 26 T cell receptor beta chains share one sample of origin, sequenced in a study of cytomegalovirus exposure and HLA in healthy donors. PCR amplification relied on 60 Vbeta primers (plus 13 Jbeta primers). TCRdb's copy holds only in-frame clones and misses some; the assay was immunoSEQ multiplex PCR. The repertoire holds under 200,000 clones, roughly 74% seen once, with approximately 1.8% in the top ten. Sample: PBMCs. These receptors were collected from a woman under 40 in good health and CMV-seronegative.

The chain couples TRBV6-5 to TRBJ1-3; D not certain. Germline CDR1 and CDR2: MNHEY and SVGAGI. The CDR3 is 15 amino acids. Trimming stripped 5 bases from V and 0 bases from J, with 11 bases between. CDR3: CASSTRRSSGNTIYF. The CDR3 DNA sequence: TGTGCCAGCAGTACCCGGAGAAGCTCTGGAAACACCATATATTTT.

This clone was found a few times. The chain joins TRBV19 to TRBJ1-2; 11 bases fit TRBD1. V dropped 6 bases and J dropped 10; count of bases not matched to a gene: 10. The germline V gene has CDR1 LNHDA and CDR2 SQIVND (reference sequence). The CDR3 spans 14 residues. The CDR3 bases are TGTGCCAGTAGGCCGGACAGGGGGCCATCCGACTACACCTTC. Protein sequence: CASRPDRGPSDYTF.

This clone was detected once. This sequence joins TRBV6-6 and TRBJ1-1, with D possibly matching TRBD1 (5 bases). The CDR3 has 14 amino acids. With 7 bases removed from V and 5 bases from J, the gap between germline ends came to 17 bases. The V gene's germline CDR1 is MNHNY and CDR2 SVGAGI (reference sequence). The CDR3 nucleotides read TGTGCCAGCATCCTAGGCACAGGAAGGACTGAAGCTTTCTTT. Its protein is CASILGTGRTEAFF.

This chain uses TRBV5-1 with TRBJ1-5; possible D gene TRBD1, 5 bases. The CDR3 is made up of 15 amino acids. V lost 0 bases to trimming and J lost 0 bases, with 7 bases between them. Germline V CDR1 and CDR2: SGHRS, YFSETQ. CDR3 DNA: TGCGCCAGCAGCTTGGGGACACCTAGCAATCAGCCCCAGCATTTT. Translated, it gives CASSLGTPSNQPQHF. The variable domain in full, with the rest retrieved from reference TRBV5-1 and TRBJ1-5, is KAGVTQTPRYLIKTRGQQVTLSCSPISGHRSVSWYQQTPGQGLQFLFEYFSETQRNKGNFPGRFSGRQFSNSRSEMNVSTLELGDSALYLCASSLGTPSNQPQHFGDGTRLSIL.

This CDR3 reads CASSRTTATNEKLFF. DNA of the CDR3: TGCGCCAGCAGCAGGACGACAGCTACTAATGAAAAACTGTTTTTT. This chain uses TRBV5-1 with TRBJ1-4, with D maybe TRBD1 (5 bases). V lost 4 bases to trimming and J lost 2 bases, with 12 bases between them. Germline values: CDR1 SGHRS, CDR2 YFSETQ. CDR3 length: 15 residues.

The chain has TRBV19 and TRBJ2-2; 9 positions match TRBD1. The CDR3 covers 19 residues. V was clipped by 3 bases and J by 3 bases; unmatched bases: 14. Looked up from germline, CDR1 is LNHDA and CDR2 is SQIVND (reference sequence). The CDR3, as DNA: TGTGCCAGTAGTATGGGATATAAGTTGGGACAGGGCGACACCGGGGAGCTGTTTTTT. Protein: CASSMGYKLGQGDTGELFF.

V and J are TRBV9 and TRBJ1-5; TRBD1 is a possible D gene (5 bases). V was shortened by 4 bases and J by 4 bases, with 12 bases between the two germline ends. Germline CDR1 SGDLS, CDR2 YYNGEE. The CDR3 spans 14 residues. The CDR3 loop reads CASSTGDRNQPQHF. CDR3 sequence (DNA): TGTGCCAGCAGCACAGGAGACAGAAATCAGCCCCAGCATTTT.

The chain recombines TRBV5-4 with TRBJ2-1; 10 nucleotides align to TRBD1. The germline CDR1 and CDR2 sequences are SGHNT and YYREEE (reference sequence). The length of the CDR3 is 13 residues. V trimming: 4 bases; J trimming: 6 bases; junction bases outside the gene matches: 1. The CDR3 nucleotides are TGTGCCAGCAGCGGACAGGGGGTCAATGAGCAGTTCTTC. This encodes CASSGQGVNEQFF. Looking up the rest from reference TRBV5-4 and TRBJ2-1 gives the full variable domain: ETGVTQSPTHLIKTRGQQVTLRCSSQSGHNTVSWYQQALGQGPQFIFQYYREEENGRGNFPPRFSGLQFPNYSSELNVNALELDDSALYLCASSGQGVNEQFFGPGTRLTVL.

V and J are TRBV6-1 and TRBJ1-2; 10 bases agree with TRBD1. V was pared by 5 bases and J by 4 bases, with 7 bases of the junction left unmatched. Germline lookup yields CDR1 MNHNS and CDR2 SASEGT. The CDR3 totals 15 residues. Here the CDR3 DNA reads TGTGCCAGCAGTCGGACGGGACAGGGGCCCTATGGCTACACCTTC. Protein sequence: CASSRTGQGPYGYTF.

This clone showed up just a few times. V and J are TRBV4-1 and TRBJ1-2; maybe TRBD1 (6 bases). Trimming cost V 1 base and J 8 bases, with 20 bases left between them. Germline values: CDR1 MGHRA, CDR2 YSYEKL. The CDR3 totals 16 residues. This CDR3 is CASSQGRGGREGGYTF. The CDR3 DNA sequence: TGCGCCAGCAGCCAAGGCCGGGGGGGCAGGGAAGGGGGCTACACCTTC.

The gene calls are TRBV7-3 and TRBJ1-4, with D uncertain. This CDR3 region has 14 residues. V was clipped by 2 bases and J by 8 bases, with 12 bases between them. Looked up from germline, CDR1 is SGHTA and CDR2 is FQGTGA. CDR3 residues: CASSLGGRGEKLFF. DNA of the CDR3: TGTGCCAGCAGCTTAGGAGGGCGCGGAGAAAAACTGTTTTTT. Supplemented by reference TRBV7-3 and TRBJ1-4, the full variable domain reads GAGVSQTPSNKVTEKGKYVELRCDPISGHTALYWYRQSLGQGPEFLIYFQGTGAADDSGLPNDRFFAVRPEGSVSTLKIQRTERGDSAVYLCASSLGGRGEKLFFGSGTQLSVL.

The chain recombines TRBV27 with TRBJ2-3; D gene unclear. The CDR3 spans 12 residues. Germline V gives CDR1 MNHEY, CDR2 SMNVEV (reference sequence). Trimming removed 5 bases from V and 3 bases from J, with 6 bases in between. The CDR3 region is CASSPNTDTQYF. CDR3 DNA: TGTGCCAGCAGTCCCAATACAGATACGCAGTATTTT.

This rearrangement joins TRBV4-1 to TRBJ1-1; no clear D gene. The CDR3 sequence is 14 residues long. The V gene lost 1 base and the J gene lost 5 bases, with 11 bases spanning the gap. Germline lookup yields CDR1 MGHRA and CDR2 YSYEKL. CDR3 nucleotides: TGCGCCAGCAGCCAAGTTGACTCGGGAACTGAAGCTTTCTTT. It codes for CASSQVDSGTEAFF.

The V call is TRBV30, the J call TRBJ2-1; 7 nucleotides agree with TRBD1. CDR1 and CDR2 from the germline V gene are GTSNPN and SVGIG (reference sequence). The CDR3 consists of 14 residues. After removal of 3 bases from V and 4 bases from J, the junction contained 6 bases not matched to a gene. The CDR3 here is CAWRPRDSYNEQFF. CDR3 DNA: TGTGCCTGGAGGCCCCGGGACAGTTACAATGAGCAGTTCTTC. Drawing the rest from reference TRBV30 and TRBJ2-1, the complete variable domain is SQTIHQWPATLVQPVGSPLSLECTVEGTSNPNLYWYRQAAGRGLQLLFYSVGIGQISSEVPQNLSASRPQDRQFILSSKKLLLSDSGFYLCAWRPRDSYNEQFFGPGTRLTVL.

This rearrangement joins TRBV11-2 to TRBJ2-1; 10 nucleotides agree with TRBD2. CDR1 and CDR2 (germline): SGHAT, FQNNGV. The CDR3 runs 17 residues. V was clipped by 0 bases and J by 2 bases; unmatched bases: 4. The CDR3 sequence is CASSLDRSGGAYNEQFF. DNA of the CDR3: TGTGCCAGCAGCTTAGATCGGAGCGGGGGGGCCTACAATGAGCAGTTCTTC.

The V gene is TRBV10-3, the J gene TRBJ2-7; TRBD1 is a possible D gene (6 bases). The CDR3 is 14 residues long. Trimming stripped 1 base from V and 4 bases from J, with 11 bases between. Germline values: CDR1 ENHRY, CDR2 SYGVKD. CDR3 DNA sequence: TGTGCCATCAGTGAGTACCGGGACAAGTACGAGCAGTACTTC. Residues: CAISEYRDKYEQYF.

This clone was picked up a small number of times. V gene TRBV28 combines with J gene TRBJ2-7; 7 nucleotides line up with TRBD2. The length of the CDR3 is 16 residues. J was trimmed by 0 bases and V by 2 bases; bases with no gene match: 7. From germline, CDR1 is MDHEN and CDR2 SYDVKM. CDR3 sequence (DNA): TGTGCCAGCAGTTTAGCAGGGAGGGAGGGCTCCTACGAGCAGTACTTC. The encoded protein is CASSLAGREGSYEQYF.

The gene calls are TRBV27 and TRBJ1-5; D unclear. The germline V gene encodes CDR1 MNHEY and CDR2 SMNVEV (reference sequence). The CDR3 contains 14 residues. Trimming left V 5 bases short and J 0 bases short, with 8 bases between. This CDR3 reads CASSPPGSNQPQHF. The CDR3 DNA reads TGTGCCAGCAGTCCCCCGGGTAGCAATCAGCCCCAGCATTTT.

The V gene is TRBV7-8, the J gene TRBJ2-2, with 10 bases identical to TRBD1. The CDR3 is 14 amino acids. With 4 bases clipped from V and 5 bases from J, the junction kept 1 base outside the gene matches. The germline gives CDR1 SGHVS, CDR2 FQNEAQ. The CDR3 DNA follows: TGTGCCAGCAGCTCGGGACAGGGGACCGGGGAGCTGTTTTTT. Translated, it gives CASSSGQGTGELFF.

This clone was observed a handful of times. The sample holds other DNA sequences that translate to the same CDR3. This rearrangement joins TRBV4-1 to TRBJ2-1; 7 bases align to TRBD2. The CDR3 is made up of 16 amino acids. Germline V lookup: CDR1 MGHRA, CDR2 YSYEKL. V shed 0 bases, J shed 4 bases, and the junction held 6 bases outside the gene matches. The CDR3 DNA follows: TGCGCCAGCAGCCAAGATTGGAGGGACTATTACAATGAGCAGTTCTTC. Its translation is CASSQDWRDYYNEQFF.

A few counts support this clone. The CDR3 sequence: CASSLTSGSSDTQYF. CDR3 sequence (DNA): TGTGCCAGCAGCTTGACTAGCGGGAGCTCGGATACGCAGTATTTT. This sequence joins TRBV7-3 and TRBJ2-3; 12 nucleotides align to TRBD2. Germline V gene lookup returns CDR1 SGHTA and CDR2 FQGTGA. J lost 6 bases, V lost 3 bases, and 4 bases had no gene match. This CDR3 region has 15 residues.

The CDR3 is CASSDQVAGAARGEAFF. The CDR3 DNA is TGTGCCAGCTCAGACCAGGTGGCGGGGGCGGCTAGAGGTGAAGCTTTCTTT. This sequence joins TRBV18 and TRBJ1-1; TRBD1 is a possible D gene (6 bases). CDR3 length: 17 residues. Germline V gene data show CDR1 as KGHSH and CDR2 as LQKENI. With 5 bases removed from V and 7 bases from J, the gap between germline ends came to 26 bases.

This chain joins TRBV18 and TRBJ2-5; a possible D gene is TRBD1 (6 bases). Trimming cost V 2 bases and J 2 bases, with 9 bases left between them. The CDR3 is 14 amino acids. CDR1 is KGHSH, CDR2 LQKENI, per germline. CDR3 sequence (DNA): TGTGCCAGCTCACCAAGGACAGTTCAAGAGACCCAGTACTTC. This encodes CASSPRTVQETQYF.

This clone showed up just a few times. This chain links TRBV20-1 with TRBJ2-3; D remains ambiguous. This CDR3 spans 10 amino acids. V was clipped by 2 bases and J by 9 bases, with 6 bases between them. The germline gives CDR1 DFQATT, CDR2 SNEGSKA (reference sequence). The CDR3 protein is CSARRATQYF. CDR3 nucleotide sequence: TGCAGTGCTAGAAGAGCCACGCAGTATTTT.

V usage is TRBV27 and J usage is TRBJ2-7; TRBD2 might be the D (6 bases). The V and J ends lost 2 bases and 0 bases respectively, with 11 bases between them. Germline V gene data show CDR1 as MNHEY and CDR2 as SMNVEV (reference sequence). The length of the CDR3 is 15 residues. CDR3 in amino acids: CASSLGRSSSYEQYF. The CDR3 bases are TGTGCCAGCAGTTTAGGGAGGAGTAGCTCCTACGAGCAGTACTTC.

This clone was detected only a few times. The genes are TRBV21-1 and TRBJ1-1; TRBD1, the table's D call, lacks a check against the DNA. TRBV21-1 is listed as a pseudogene. The CDR3 length is 15 residues. CDR3 coding DNA: TGTGCCAGCAGCAAAGGAGGCAGGGTGAACACTGAAGCTTTCTTT. This translates into CASSKGGRVNTEAFF.